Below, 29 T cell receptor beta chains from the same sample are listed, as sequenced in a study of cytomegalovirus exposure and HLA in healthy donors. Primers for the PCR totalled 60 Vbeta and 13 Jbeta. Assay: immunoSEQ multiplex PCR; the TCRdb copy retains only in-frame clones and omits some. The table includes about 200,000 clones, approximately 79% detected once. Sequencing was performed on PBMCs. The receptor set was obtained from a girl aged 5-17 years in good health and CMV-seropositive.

The CDR3 sequence is CASSRGTGGFDEQYF. The DNA for the CDR3 is TGTGCCAGCAGCCGTGGGACAGGGGGCTTTGACGAGCAGTACTTC. This chain links TRBV11-3 with TRBJ2-7; 12 positions agree with TRBD1. CDR3 length: 15 residues. The germline V gene encodes CDR1 SGHNT and CDR2 YENEEA. Germline trimming cut 5 bases from V and 5 bases from J; bases unmatched to any gene: 7.

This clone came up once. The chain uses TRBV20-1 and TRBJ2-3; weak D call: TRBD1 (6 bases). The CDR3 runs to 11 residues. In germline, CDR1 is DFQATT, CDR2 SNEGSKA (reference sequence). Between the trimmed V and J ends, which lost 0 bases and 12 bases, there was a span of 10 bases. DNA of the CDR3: TGCAGTGCTAGAGAGGGGGCTAACCAGTATTTT. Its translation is CSAREGANQYF.

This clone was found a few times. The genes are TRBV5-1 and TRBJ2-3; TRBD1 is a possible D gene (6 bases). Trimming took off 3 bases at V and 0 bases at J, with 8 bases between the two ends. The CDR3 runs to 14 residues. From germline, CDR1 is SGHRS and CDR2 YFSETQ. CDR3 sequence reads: CASSSGQSTDTQYF. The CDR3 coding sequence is TGCGCCAGCAGCTCCGGACAGAGCACAGATACGCAGTATTTT.

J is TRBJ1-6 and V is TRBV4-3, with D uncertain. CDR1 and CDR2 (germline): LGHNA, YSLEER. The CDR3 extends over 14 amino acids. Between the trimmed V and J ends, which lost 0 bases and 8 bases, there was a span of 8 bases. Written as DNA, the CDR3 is TGCGCCAGCAGCCAAGATCTTGGCTATTCACCCCTCCACTTT. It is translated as CASSQDLGYSPLHF.

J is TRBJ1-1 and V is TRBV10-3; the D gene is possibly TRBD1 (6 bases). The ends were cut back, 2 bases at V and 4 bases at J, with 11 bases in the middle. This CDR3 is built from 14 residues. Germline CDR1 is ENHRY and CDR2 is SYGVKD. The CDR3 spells CAISEKGVGTEAFF. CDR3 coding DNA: TGTGCCATCAGTGAGAAGGGGGTGGGCACTGAAGCTTTCTTT.

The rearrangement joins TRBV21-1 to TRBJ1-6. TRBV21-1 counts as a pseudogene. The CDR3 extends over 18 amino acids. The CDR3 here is CASSKGSHGSSYNSPLHF. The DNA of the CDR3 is TGTGCCAGCAGCAAAGGAAGTCACGGGAGCTCCTATAATTCACCCCTCCACTTT.

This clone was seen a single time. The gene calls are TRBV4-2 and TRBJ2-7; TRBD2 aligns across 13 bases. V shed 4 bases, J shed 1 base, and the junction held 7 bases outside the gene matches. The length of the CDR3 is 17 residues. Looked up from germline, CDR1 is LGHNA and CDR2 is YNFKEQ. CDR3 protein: CASSLGLAGDKSYEQYF. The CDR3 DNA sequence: TGTGCCAGCAGCCTAGGACTAGCGGGGGACAAATCCTACGAGCAGTACTTC.

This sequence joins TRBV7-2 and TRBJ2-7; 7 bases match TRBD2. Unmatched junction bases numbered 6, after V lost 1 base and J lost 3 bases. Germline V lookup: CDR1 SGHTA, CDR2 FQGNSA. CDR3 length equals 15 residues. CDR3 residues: CASSLGASGFYEQYF. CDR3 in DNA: TGTGCCAGCAGCTTAGGGGCTAGCGGATTCTACGAGCAGTACTTC.

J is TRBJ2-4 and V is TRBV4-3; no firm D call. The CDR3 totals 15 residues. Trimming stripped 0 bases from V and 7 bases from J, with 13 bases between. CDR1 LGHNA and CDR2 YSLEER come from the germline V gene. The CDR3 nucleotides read TGCGCCAGCAGCCAAGATGACCGTCGGGTGAACATTCAGTACTTC. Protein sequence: CASSQDDRRVNIQYF.

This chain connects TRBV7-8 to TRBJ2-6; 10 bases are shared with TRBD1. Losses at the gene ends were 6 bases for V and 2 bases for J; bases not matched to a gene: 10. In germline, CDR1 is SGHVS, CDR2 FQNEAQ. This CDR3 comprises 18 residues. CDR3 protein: CASRSSPGTGAGANVLTF. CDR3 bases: TGTGCCAGCAGATCATCTCCCGGGACAGGGGCTGGGGCCAACGTCCTGACTTTC.

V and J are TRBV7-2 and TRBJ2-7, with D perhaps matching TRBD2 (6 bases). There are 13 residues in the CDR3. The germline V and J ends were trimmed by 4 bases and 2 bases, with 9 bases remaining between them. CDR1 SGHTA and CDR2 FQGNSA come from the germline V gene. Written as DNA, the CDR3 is TGTGCCAGCAGCTCACGGGAGCCCTACGAGCAGTACTTC. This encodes CASSSREPYEQYF.

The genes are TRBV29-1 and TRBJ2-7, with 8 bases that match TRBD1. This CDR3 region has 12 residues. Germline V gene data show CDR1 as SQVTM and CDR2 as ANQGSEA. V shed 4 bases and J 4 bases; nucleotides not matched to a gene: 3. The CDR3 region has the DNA TGCAGCGTTGTCAGGGGGCCTTACGAGCAGTACTTC. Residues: CSVVRGPYEQYF.

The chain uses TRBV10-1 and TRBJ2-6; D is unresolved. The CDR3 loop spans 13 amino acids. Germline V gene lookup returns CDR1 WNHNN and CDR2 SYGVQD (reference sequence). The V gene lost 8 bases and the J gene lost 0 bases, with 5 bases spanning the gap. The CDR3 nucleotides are TGCGCCAGCTCCCTCTCTGGGGCCAACGTCCTGACTTTC. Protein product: CASSLSGANVLTF.

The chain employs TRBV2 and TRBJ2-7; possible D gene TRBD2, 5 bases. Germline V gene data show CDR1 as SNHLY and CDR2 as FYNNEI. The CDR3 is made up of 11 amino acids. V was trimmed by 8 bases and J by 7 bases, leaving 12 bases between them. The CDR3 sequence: CASEGLGEQYF. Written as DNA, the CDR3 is TGTGCCAGCGAGGGCCTGGGGGAGCAGTACTTC. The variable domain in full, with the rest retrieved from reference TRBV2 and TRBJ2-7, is EPEVTQTPSHQVTQMGQEVILRCVPISNHLYFYWYRQILGQKVEFLVSFYNNEISEKSEIFDDQFSVERPDGSNFTLKIRSTKLEDSAMYFCASEGLGEQYFGPGTRLTVT.

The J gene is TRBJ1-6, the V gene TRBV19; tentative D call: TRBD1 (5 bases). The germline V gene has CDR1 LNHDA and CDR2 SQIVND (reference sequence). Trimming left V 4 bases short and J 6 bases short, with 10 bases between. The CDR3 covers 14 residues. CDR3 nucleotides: TGTGCCAGTAGTACGTCAAGGGGTAATTCACCCCTCCACTTT. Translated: CASSTSRGNSPLHF.

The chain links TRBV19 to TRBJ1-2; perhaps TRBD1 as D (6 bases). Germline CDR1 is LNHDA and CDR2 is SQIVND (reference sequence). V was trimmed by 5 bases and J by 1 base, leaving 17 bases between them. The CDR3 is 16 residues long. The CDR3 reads CASSRPRQADNYGYTF. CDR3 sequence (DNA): TGTGCCAGTAGTCGACCGAGACAGGCCGATAACTATGGCTACACCTTC.

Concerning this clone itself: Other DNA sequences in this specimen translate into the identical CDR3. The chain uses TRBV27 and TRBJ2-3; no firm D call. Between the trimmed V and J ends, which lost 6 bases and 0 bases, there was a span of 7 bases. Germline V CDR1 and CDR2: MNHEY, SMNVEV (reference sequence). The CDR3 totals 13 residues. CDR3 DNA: TGTGCCAGCAGCCTTTTTAGCACAGATACGCAGTATTTT. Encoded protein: CASSLFSTDTQYF.

The CDR3 sequence is CASSLGQGISPLHF. For the CDR3, the DNA is TGTGCCAGCAGCTTAGGACAGGGGATCTCACCCCTCCACTTT. This sequence joins TRBV7-9 and TRBJ1-6; 8 bases are a match to TRBD1. V lost 1 base to trimming and J lost 10 bases; unmatched junction nucleotides: 3. This CDR3 has 14 residues. Germline V gives CDR1 SEHNR, CDR2 FQNEAQ (reference sequence).

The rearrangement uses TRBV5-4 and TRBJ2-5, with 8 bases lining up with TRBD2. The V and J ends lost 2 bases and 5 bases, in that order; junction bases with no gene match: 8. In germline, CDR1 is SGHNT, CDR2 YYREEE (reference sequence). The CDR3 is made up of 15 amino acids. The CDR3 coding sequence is TGTGCCAGCAGCTTTCGCGCGGGGGGTCCCGAGACCCAGTACTTC. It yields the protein CASSFRAGGPETQYF.

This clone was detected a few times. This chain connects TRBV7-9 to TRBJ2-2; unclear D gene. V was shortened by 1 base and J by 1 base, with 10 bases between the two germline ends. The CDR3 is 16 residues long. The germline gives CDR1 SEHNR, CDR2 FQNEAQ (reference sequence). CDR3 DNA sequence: TGTGCCAGCAGCTTAGACTATTTCGGGAACACCGGGGAGCTGTTTTTT. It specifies CASSLDYFGNTGELFF. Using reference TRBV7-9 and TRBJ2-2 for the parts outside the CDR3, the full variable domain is DTGVSQNPRHKITKRGQNVTFRCDPISEHNRLYWYRQTLGQGPEFLTYFQNEAQLEKSRLLSDRFSAERPKGSFSTLEIQRTEQGDSAMYLCASSLDYFGNTGELFFGEGSRLTVL.

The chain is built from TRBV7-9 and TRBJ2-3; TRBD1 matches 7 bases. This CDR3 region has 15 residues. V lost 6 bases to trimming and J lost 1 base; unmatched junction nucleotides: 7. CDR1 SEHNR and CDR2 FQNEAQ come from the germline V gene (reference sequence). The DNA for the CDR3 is TGTGCCAGCAGGTTCGGACAGGAGCGCACAGATACGCAGTATTTT. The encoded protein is CASRFGQERTDTQYF.

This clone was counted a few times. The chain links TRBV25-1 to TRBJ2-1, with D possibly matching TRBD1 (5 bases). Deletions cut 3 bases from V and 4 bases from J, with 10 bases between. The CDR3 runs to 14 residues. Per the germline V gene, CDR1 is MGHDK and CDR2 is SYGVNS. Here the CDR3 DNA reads TGTGCCAGCAGTGATAGGGGCGGATACAATGAGCAGTTCTTC. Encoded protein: CASSDRGGYNEQFF.

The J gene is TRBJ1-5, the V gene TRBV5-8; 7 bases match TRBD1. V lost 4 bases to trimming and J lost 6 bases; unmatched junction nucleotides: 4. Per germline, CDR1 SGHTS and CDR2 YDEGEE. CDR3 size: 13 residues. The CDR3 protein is CASSPGQFQPQHF. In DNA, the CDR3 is TGTGCCAGCAGCCCGGGACAGTTTCAGCCCCAGCATTTT.

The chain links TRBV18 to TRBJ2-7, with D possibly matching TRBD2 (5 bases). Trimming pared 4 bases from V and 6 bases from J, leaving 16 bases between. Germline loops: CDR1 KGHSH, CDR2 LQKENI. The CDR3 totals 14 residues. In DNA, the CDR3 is TGTGCCAGCTCACTTCCGGGATCTTCCGGCGAGCAGTACTTC. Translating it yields CASSLPGSSGEQYF.

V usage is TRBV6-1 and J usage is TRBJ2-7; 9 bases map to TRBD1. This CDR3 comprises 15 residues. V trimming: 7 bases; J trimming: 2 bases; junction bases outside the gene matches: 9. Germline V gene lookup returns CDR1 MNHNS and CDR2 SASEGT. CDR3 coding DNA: TGTGCCAGCACCACACCGGACAGGGGACCCTACGAGCAGTACTTC. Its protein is CASTTPDRGPYEQYF.

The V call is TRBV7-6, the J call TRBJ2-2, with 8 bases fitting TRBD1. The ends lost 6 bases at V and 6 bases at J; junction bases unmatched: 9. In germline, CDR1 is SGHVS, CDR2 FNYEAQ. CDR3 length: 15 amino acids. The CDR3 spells CASRGSQGAAGELFF. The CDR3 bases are TGTGCCAGCAGGGGATCCCAGGGGGCCGCCGGGGAGCTGTTTTTT.

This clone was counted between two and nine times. CDR3 bases: TGTGCCAGCAGTGTCGAAATAGTGGCCGGGGAGCTGTTTTTT. Its protein product is CASSVEIVAGELFF. The chain joins TRBV25-1 to TRBJ2-2; D unresolved. V lost 4 bases, J lost 6 bases, and 12 bases lay in between. Germline CDR1 reads MGHDK; CDR2 reads SYGVNS. This CDR3 region has 14 residues.

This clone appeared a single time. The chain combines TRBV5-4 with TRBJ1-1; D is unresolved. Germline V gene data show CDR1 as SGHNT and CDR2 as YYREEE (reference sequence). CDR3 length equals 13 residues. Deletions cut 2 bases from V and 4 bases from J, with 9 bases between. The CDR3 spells CASSFGSGTEAFF. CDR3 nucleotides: TGTGCCAGCAGCTTTGGGTCGGGCACTGAAGCTTTCTTT.

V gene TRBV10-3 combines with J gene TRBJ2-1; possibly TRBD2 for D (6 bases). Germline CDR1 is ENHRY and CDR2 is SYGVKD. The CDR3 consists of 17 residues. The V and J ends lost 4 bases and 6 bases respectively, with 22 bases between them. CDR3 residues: CAISGGVGQGWANEQFF. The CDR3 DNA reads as TGTGCCATCAGTGGGGGGGTTGGTCAGGGATGGGCCAATGAGCAGTTCTTC.